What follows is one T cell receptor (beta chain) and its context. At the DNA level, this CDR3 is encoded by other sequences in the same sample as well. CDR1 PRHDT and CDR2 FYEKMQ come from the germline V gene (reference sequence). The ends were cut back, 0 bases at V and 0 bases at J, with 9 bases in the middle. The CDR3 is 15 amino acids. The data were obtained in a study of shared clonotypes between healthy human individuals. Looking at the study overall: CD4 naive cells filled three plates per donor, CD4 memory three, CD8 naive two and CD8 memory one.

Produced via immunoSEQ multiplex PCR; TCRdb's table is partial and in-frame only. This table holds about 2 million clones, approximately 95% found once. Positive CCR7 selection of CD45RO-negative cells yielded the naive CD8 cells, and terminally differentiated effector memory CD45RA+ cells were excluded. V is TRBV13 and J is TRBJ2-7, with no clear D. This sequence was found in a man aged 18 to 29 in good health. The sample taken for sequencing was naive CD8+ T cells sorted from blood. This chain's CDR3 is CASSLGGGGSYEQYF. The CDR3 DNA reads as TGTGCCAGCAGCTTAGGGGGTGGTGGCTCCTACGAGCAGTACTTC.